The sequence of this TCR beta chain was determined in a study of early T cells in non-severe SARS-CoV-2 infection. Study context: Chains were not paired, and sequencing was done on bulk RNA from unsorted whole blood.

Findings and caveats of the study: Matches to VDJdb favored anti-spike CD8 responses and missed private and CD4 specificities.

The CDR3 totals 15 residues. V dropped 5 bases and J dropped 2 bases, with 15 bases sitting between them. Each single cDNA molecule received a unique molecular identifier. TCRdb re-called the 5' RACE reads with MiXCR, one entry per CDR3 protein. This sample has tens of thousands of distinct CDR3 sequences, with 9.5% to 13% found just once. There are a few counts of this clonotype. Its antigen is not identified. The sequenced material came from whole blood. This receptor was obtained from an adult who was a healthcare worker with PCR-confirmed SARS-CoV-2 infection or an uninfected control (not recorded which). The chain carries TRBV12-3 or TRBV12-4 and TRBJ2-5; tentatively, D is TRBD2 (5 bases). CDR3 coding DNA: TGTGCCAGCAGTCAACACAGAGGGTGGCAAGAGACCCAGTACTTC. Translated, it gives CASSQHRGWQETQYF.